The 30 T cell receptor beta chains below all came from one sample that was sequenced in a study of molecular identifiers for immune sequencing clone quantification. One entry per CDR3 protein, called by TCRdb with MiXCR from the PCR reads. Here the sample spans some 650,000 distinct CDR3 sequences, 15% to 20% being singletons. The sequencing input was naive CD8+ T cells from blood, with Jurkat cell RNA spiked in. This sample's subset: FACS-sorted CD8+CD4-CCR7+CD45RA+ naive T cells. All receptors derive from a human donor in good health. Some libraries in this study had Jurkat cell RNA spiked in.

CDR3 nucleotide sequence: TGTGCCACCAGCAGAGCGGGGCGGGAGGCGTACACCGGGGAGCTGTTTTTT. Amino acid sequence: CATSRAGREAYTGELFF. The V call is TRBV15, the J call TRBJ2-2, with 8 nucleotides matching TRBD2. After removal of 1 base from V and 3 bases from J, the junction contained 7 bases not matched to a gene. The CDR3 totals 17 residues. Germline V lookup: CDR1 LNHNV, CDR2 YYDKDF (reference sequence).

This clonotype showed up just a few times. The V and J genes are TRBV4-3 and TRBJ2-1; perhaps TRBD1 as D (5 bases). Trimming pared 1 base from V and 6 bases from J, leaving 13 bases between. This CDR3 comprises 15 residues. Germline CDR1 and CDR2: LGHNA and YSLEER. The CDR3 here is CASSQVLQGSNEQFF. The CDR3 DNA reads TGCGCCAGCAGCCAAGTCCTTCAGGGTAGCAATGAGCAGTTCTTC.

This clonotype was seen at least ten times. The rearrangement joins TRBV11-2 to TRBJ1-4; D is undetermined. V lost 0 bases, J lost 0 bases, and 2 bases lay in between. The V gene's germline CDR1 is SGHAT and CDR2 FQNNGV. The CDR3 runs to 14 residues. DNA of the CDR3: TGTGCCAGCAGCTTAGAAGCAACTAATGAAAAACTGTTTTTT. Its translation: CASSLEATNEKLFF.

This clonotype was detected ten times or more. The chain has TRBV29-1 and TRBJ2-1; D gene ambiguous. The V end was cut by 6 bases, the J end by 4 bases, with 25 bases between. Per the germline V gene, CDR1 is SQVTM and CDR2 is ANQGSEA. This CDR3 is 17 amino acids long. The CDR3 coding sequence is TGCAGCGTCCCGTTTTTACGCAAGCCGAATTCATACAATGAGCAGTTCTTC. Protein product: CSVPFLRKPNSYNEQFF.

This clonotype was picked up many times. The chain carries TRBV30 and TRBJ2-3; D is undetermined. Germline assignment: CDR1 GTSNPN and CDR2 SVGIG (reference sequence). CDR3 length: 13 amino acids. Deletions cut 0 bases from V and 2 bases from J, with 6 bases between. The CDR3 is CAWSVVVTDTQYF. As DNA, the CDR3 is TGTGCCTGGAGTGTAGTAGTCACAGATACGCAGTATTTT.

This clonotype was detected only a few times. The V gene is TRBV11-2, the J gene TRBJ2-7; 7 bases are a match to TRBD1. The germline CDR1 and CDR2 sequences are SGHAT and FQNNGV. CDR3 length: 12 amino acids. Losses at the gene ends were 6 bases for V and 5 bases for J; bases not matched to a gene: 4. Written as DNA, the CDR3 is TGTGCCAGCAGGTCGGGACAGAACGAGCAGTACTTC. Protein sequence: CASRSGQNEQYF.

This clonotype was seen at least ten times. This rearrangement joins TRBV6-6 to TRBJ2-6; D unclear. CDR3 size: 14 residues. CDR1 and CDR2 (germline): MNHNY, SVGAGI (reference sequence). Trimming pared 7 bases from V and 1 base from J, leaving 8 bases between. The CDR3 here is CASMERSGANVLTF. The DNA of the CDR3 is TGTGCCAGCATGGAGAGGTCTGGGGCCAACGTCCTGACTTTC.

On this clonotype: A much more abundant neighbour one base away suggests this may be a read error. This rearrangement joins TRBV10-3 to TRBJ2-1; D gene ambiguous. Germline V gene lookup returns CDR1 ENHRY and CDR2 SYGVKD. The CDR3 sequence is 12 residues long. CDR3 coding DNA: TGTGCCATCAGTGAGTCGAAGCTTGAGCAGCTCTTC. Protein product: CAISESKLEQLF.

This clonotype was counted at least ten times. The chain carries TRBV13 and TRBJ2-5; 12 bases map to TRBD2. CDR3 length equals 15 residues. J was trimmed by 2 bases and V by 4 bases; bases with no gene match: 2. Germline CDR1 and CDR2: PRHDT and FYEKMQ (reference sequence). CDR3: CASSSTSGSQETQYF. The CDR3 nucleotides read TGTGCCAGCAGCTCGACTAGCGGGAGTCAAGAGACCCAGTACTTC.

The chain couples TRBV27 to TRBJ2-1; the match to TRBD2 covers 8 bases. Germline values: CDR1 MNHEY, CDR2 SMNVEV (reference sequence). With 4 bases clipped from V and 6 bases from J, the junction kept 8 bases outside the gene matches. The length of the CDR3 is 15 residues. This chain's CDR3 is CASSSLGGAINEQFF. The CDR3 nucleotides read TGTGCCAGCAGTTCCCTCGGGGGGGCGATCAATGAGCAGTTCTTC.

This clonotype was seen ten or more times. The V and J genes are TRBV6-5 and TRBJ2-7; D is possibly TRBD1 (5 bases). The germline V gene encodes CDR1 MNHEY and CDR2 SVGAGI. Trimming took off 6 bases at V and 2 bases at J, with 11 bases between the two ends. The CDR3 runs to 13 residues. The CDR3 sequence: CASRVRGTYEQYF. In nucleotides, the CDR3 is TGTGCCAGCAGAGTTAGGGGAACCTACGAGCAGTACTTC.

With regard to this clonotype: With a much larger clone just one base away, this may be a read error. This CDR3 fails to terminate in the conserved phenylalanine or tryptophan, so it likely reflects a read error. J is TRBJ1-1 and V is TRBV4-3, with a weak D call TRBD1 (6 bases). Germline V lookup: CDR1 LGHNA, CDR2 YSLEER. Deletions cut 4 bases from V and 2 bases from J, with 11 bases between. This CDR3 is built from 14 residues. CDR3 amino acids: CASSPLDRNTEAFL. The CDR3 DNA reads as TGCGCCAGCAGCCCTCTGGACAGAAACACTGAAGCTTTCTTG.

Concerning this clonotype: The germline gene is not matched at one end of the junction; a read error may be the cause. The chain recombines TRBV19 with TRBJ2-7, with D tentatively TRBD1 or TRBD2 (5 bases each). This CDR3 comprises 13 residues. CDR1 LNHDA and CDR2 SQIVND come from the germline V gene (reference sequence). The CDR3 DNA sequence: TGTGCCAGTAGTCCGGGGCCATCCTACGAGCGGTGCTTC. It translates to CASSPGPSYERCF.

This clonotype has a handful of counts. The chain couples TRBV11-2 to TRBJ2-2, with D possibly TRBD2 on 5 matching bases. The germline V gene has CDR1 SGHAT and CDR2 FQNNGV. The CDR3 has 15 residues. Trimming took off 5 bases at V and 5 bases at J, with 15 bases between the two ends. CDR3: CASSPDPGGTGELFF. Here the CDR3 DNA reads TGTGCCAGCAGCCCCGACCCCGGAGGTACCGGGGAGCTGTTTTTT.

The sample holds a few counts of this clonotype. This rearrangement joins TRBV5-1 to TRBJ2-1, with D maybe TRBD2 (6 bases). The CDR3 runs to 16 residues. V lost 3 bases to trimming and J lost 9 bases, with 22 bases between them. Germline assignment: CDR1 SGHRS and CDR2 YFSETQ. Written as DNA, the CDR3 is TGCGCCAGCAGCTCGCCAACTAGCAGTGGATCGAGTGAGCAGTTCTTC. Residues: CASSSPTSSGSSEQFF. The variable domain in full, completed from reference TRBV5-1 and TRBJ2-1, reads KAGVTQTPRYLIKTRGQQVTLSCSPISGHRSVSWYQQTPGQGLQFLFEYFSETQRNKGNFPGRFSGRQFSNSRSEMNVSTLELGDSALYLCASSSPTSSGSSEQFFGPGTRLTVL.

With respect to this clonotype: A much larger clonotype is one base distant, so this may be a read error. The chain links TRBV10-3 to TRBJ2-7; TRBD1 is a possible D gene (6 bases). Germline CDR1 and CDR2: ENHRY and SYGVKD. The CDR3 covers 16 residues. V was shortened by 2 bases and J by 2 bases, with 16 bases between the two germline ends. Here the CDR3 reads CAISEPGHSSPYEQYF. In nucleotides, the CDR3 is TGTGCCATCAGTGAGCCGGGACACTCGAGCCCCTACGAGCAGTACTTC.

This clonotype appeared many times. The chain couples TRBV28 to TRBJ2-7; tentatively, D is TRBD1 (5 bases). Germline loops: CDR1 MDHEN, CDR2 SYDVKM. The V and J ends lost 5 bases and 3 bases respectively, with 17 bases between them. This CDR3 region has 15 residues. Written as DNA, the CDR3 is TGTGCCAGCAGTCGGAAAACAACAGGAAACTACGAGCAGTACTTC. The encoded protein is CASSRKTTGNYEQYF.

This clonotype has at least ten counts. The V and J genes are TRBV6-5 and TRBJ2-1; D is perhaps TRBD2 (6 bases). With 5 bases removed from V and 3 bases from J, the gap between germline ends came to 23 bases. The CDR3 extends over 18 amino acids. Germline values: CDR1 MNHEY, CDR2 SVGAGI. The chain's CDR3 is CASSHRPWGDGDYNEQFF. The CDR3 DNA reads as TGTGCCAGCAGTCATAGACCTTGGGGGGACGGCGACTACAATGAGCAGTTCTTC.

This clonotype was observed many times. The chain combines TRBV5-6 with TRBJ2-7; unclear D gene. V lost 1 base to trimming and J lost 5 bases, with 4 bases between them. The germline gives CDR1 SGHDT, CDR2 YYEEEE. The CDR3 extends over 11 amino acids. CDR3 protein: CASSLKDEQYF. Written as DNA, the CDR3 is TGTGCCAGCAGCTTGAAAGACGAGCAGTACTTC. Full variable domain (outside the CDR3, taken from reference TRBV5-6 and TRBJ2-7): DAGVTQSPTHLIKTRGQQVTLRCSPKSGHDTVSWYQQALGQGPQFIFQYYEEEERQRGNFPDRFSGHQFPNYSSELNVNALLLGDSALYLCASSLKDEQYFGPGTRLTVT.

This clonotype was observed a handful of times. A much larger clone lies a single base off, so this may be a read error. The V and J genes are TRBV7-2 and TRBJ2-1; D unresolved. The CDR3 contains 15 residues. CDR1 and CDR2 (germline): SGHTA, FQGNSA. The chain's CDR3 is CASSSAETLYNGQFF. For the CDR3, the DNA is TGTGCCAGCAGCTCAGCAGAAACACTCTACAATGGGCAGTTCTTC.

This clonotype was observed many times. The rearrangement links TRBV15 to TRBJ2-5; tentative D call: TRBD1 (5 bases). CDR1 and CDR2 (germline): LNHNV, YYDKDF (reference sequence). This CDR3 comprises 18 residues. V was pared by 0 bases and J by 2 bases, with 19 bases between. For the CDR3, the DNA is TGTGCCACCAGCAGAGATTCCCCTCTTAGACAGCCACAAGAGACCCAGTACTTC. This gives the protein CATSRDSPLRQPQETQYF.

Points on this clonotype: A much larger clone differs from this one at a single base, so this may be a read error. The CDR3 region is CASSPPEAGTQYF. CDR3 nucleotides: TGTGCCAGCAGTCCACCTGAGGCGGGTACGCAGTATTTT. The gene calls are TRBV7-9 and TRBJ2-3, with D possibly matching TRBD2 (5 bases). The V end was cut by 6 bases, the J end by 8 bases, with 15 bases between. Germline V gene sequence: CDR1 SEHNR, CDR2 FQNEAQ (reference sequence). The CDR3 spans 13 residues. The full variable domain, completed using reference TRBV7-9 and TRBJ2-3, is DTGVSQNPRHKITKRGQNVTFRCDPISEHNRLYWYRQTLGQGPEFLTYFQNEAQLEKSRLLSDRFSAERPKGSFSTLEIQRTEQGDSAMYLCASSPPEAGTQYFGPGTRLTVL.

This clonotype turned up a few times. The V call is TRBV12-3 or TRBV12-4, the J call TRBJ1-3, with D unresolved. The CDR3 consists of 15 residues. Trimming took off 0 bases at V and 1 base at J, with 7 bases between the two ends. The CDR3 protein is CASSLAGWSGNTIYF. CDR3 nucleotide sequence: TGTGCCAGCAGTTTAGCGGGATGGTCTGGAAACACCATATATTTT.

Remarks on this clonotype: Given a much more abundant clone one base away, this may be a read error. The chain's CDR3 is CASGSTESGANVLTF. In nucleotides, the CDR3 is TGTGCCAGCGGCTCGACGGAGTCTGGGGCCAACGTCCTGACTTTC. V usage is TRBV5-3 and J usage is TRBJ2-6; D not resolved. TRBV5-3 is flagged as an ORF with uncertain function. V lost 8 bases and J 1 base, leaving 13 bases between the germline ends. This CDR3 spans 15 amino acids.

About this clonotype: A much larger clone lies one base from this, so it may be a read error. The CDR3 is CASGFFGTDTQYF. CDR3 in DNA: TGTGCCAGCGGCTTCTTCGGCACAGATACGCAGTATTTT. The chain couples TRBV7-9 to TRBJ2-3; D call uncertain. Germline lookup yields CDR1 SEHNR and CDR2 FQNEAQ (reference sequence). The CDR3 runs 13 residues.

This clonotype was picked up one time. A single base separates this from a much larger clone, so it may be a read error. The rearrangement uses TRBV9 and TRBJ2-2; 9 bases fit TRBD1. There are 16 residues in the CDR3. CDR1 is SGDLS and CDR2 is YYNGEE in the germline V gene. The CDR3 DNA follows: TGTGCCAGCAGCACCGGACAGGGGATGGACACCGGGGGGCTGTTTTTT. As protein: CASSTGQGMDTGGLFF. Drawing the rest from reference TRBV9 and TRBJ2-2, the complete variable domain is DSGVTQTPKHLITATGQRVTLRCSPRSGDLSVYWYQQSLDQGLQFLIQYYNGEERAKGNILERFSAQQFPDLHSELNLSSLELGDSALYFCASSTGQGMDTGGLFFGEGSRLTVL.

The J gene is TRBJ2-7, the V gene TRBV7-9; a possible D gene is TRBD2 (5 bases). Germline CDR1 is SEHNR and CDR2 is FQNEAQ (reference sequence). Trimming took off 3 bases at V and 7 bases at J, with 10 bases between the two ends. CDR3 length: 12 amino acids. CDR3 bases: TGTGCCAGCAGCTTTATGAGGGATGAGCAGTACTTC. This codes for CASSFMRDEQYF. The variable domain in full, with the rest retrieved from reference TRBV7-9 and TRBJ2-7, is DTGVSQNPRHKITKRGQNVTFRCDPISEHNRLYWYRQTLGQGPEFLTYFQNEAQLEKSRLLSDRFSAERPKGSFSTLEIQRTEQGDSAMYLCASSFMRDEQYFGPGTRLTVT.

This clonotype was seen many times. The chain links TRBV12-3 or TRBV12-4 to TRBJ2-2, with D unclear. V lost 3 bases and J lost 6, with 17 bases in between. This CDR3 comprises 16 residues. The CDR3 DNA reads as TGTGCCAGCAGTTTTAACCAGAAACCGGTGGCCGGGGAGCTGTTTTTT. As protein: CASSFNQKPVAGELFF.

This clonotype was detected many times. The V gene is TRBV9, the J gene TRBJ2-3, with a possible D match to TRBD1 (5 bases). The V gene's germline CDR1 is SGDLS and CDR2 YYNGEE. The ends were cut back, 4 bases at V and 2 bases at J, with 11 bases in the middle. The CDR3 is made up of 14 amino acids. The CDR3 sequence is CASSLSGFTDTQYF. CDR3 nucleotide sequence: TGTGCCAGCAGCCTCTCAGGGTTCACAGATACGCAGTATTTT. The variable domain in full, completed from reference TRBV9 and TRBJ2-3, reads DSGVTQTPKHLITATGQRVTLRCSPRSGDLSVYWYQQSLDQGLQFLIQYYNGEERAKGNILERFSAQQFPDLHSELNLSSLELGDSALYFCASSLSGFTDTQYFGPGTRLTVL.

The chain's CDR3 is CASSYSAGGLHEQYF. Here the CDR3 DNA reads TGTGCCAGCAGTTACTCGGCGGGGGGGCTCCACGAGCAGTACTTC. The chain couples TRBV6-5 to TRBJ2-7; 9 bases are a match to TRBD2. Germline V gene sequence: CDR1 MNHEY, CDR2 SVGAGI. There are 15 residues in the CDR3. Trimming took 0 bases from V and 5 from J; bases not matched to a gene: 5.